This entry lists 8 T cell receptor beta chains sequenced from one sample in a study of T cell changes during pregnancy in multiple sclerosis (dated by TCRdb to the late 2010s). The library came from the immunoSEQ multiplex PCR assay. TCRdb obtained this table from immuneACCESS and retained in-frame rearrangements with V and J assigned. These tables miss some clones; where compared with another copy, unresolved V genes account for less than half of the shortfall, and the remainder is unexplained. The sample includes approximately 92,000 clones, with approximately 94% observed a single time. The ten largest make up more than 0.75% of the sample. The specimen was peripheral blood, collected after pregnancy. Receptor source: a female donor with multiple sclerosis, enrolled in a pregnancy study.

The chain carries TRBV27 and TRBJ2-7, with TRBD1 matching over 7 bases. Trimming cost V 6 bases and J 9 bases; bases outside gene matches: 11. Germline lookup yields CDR1 MNHEY and CDR2 SMNVEV (reference sequence). The CDR3 has 13 residues. In DNA form, the CDR3 reads TGTGCCAGCAGGCGACAGGGAGAATCGTCGCAGTACTTC. It codes for CASRRQGESSQYF.

The rearrangement links TRBV7-2 to TRBJ2-3, with no clear D. The CDR3 contains 14 residues. Trimming removed 1 base at V and 6 bases at J, with 11 bases between. Germline V lookup: CDR1 SGHTA, CDR2 FQGNSA. DNA of the CDR3: TGTGCCAGCAGCTTAGAGGCGTTGGGCGATACGCAGTATTTT. Its protein product is CASSLEALGDTQYF.

The chain employs TRBV4-1 and TRBJ2-5; weak D call: TRBD1 (5 bases). Trimming stripped 1 base from V and 8 bases from J, with 11 bases between. Germline CDR1 and CDR2: MGHRA and YSYEKL. This CDR3 comprises 13 residues. The CDR3, as DNA: TGCGCCAGCAGCCAAGTGCAGGGTGAAACCCAGTACTTC. It specifies CASSQVQGETQYF.

The chain combines TRBV5-4 with TRBJ2-1, with 7 bases that match TRBD2. With 2 bases clipped from V and 2 bases from J, the junction kept 4 bases outside the gene matches. The CDR3 sequence is 15 residues long. The germline V gene has CDR1 SGHNT and CDR2 YYREEE (reference sequence). The CDR3 nucleotides are TGTGCCAGCAGCTTACGCCTAGCGGCCTACAATGAGCAGTTCTTC. Translated: CASSLRLAAYNEQFF.

The CDR3 reads CASSRGDRSYEQYF. CDR3 DNA sequence: TGTGCCAGCAGCCGGGGGGACCGGAGCTACGAGCAGTACTTC. V is TRBV7-8 and J is TRBJ2-7, with 7 bases matching TRBD2. Trimming at V came to 5 bases and at J to 3 bases, leaving 7 bases not matched to a gene. Germline CDR1 is SGHVS and CDR2 is FQNEAQ. CDR3 size: 14 residues.

The CDR3 sequence is CAWSPGQGAGEQYF. In DNA, the CDR3 is TGTGCCTGGAGCCCGGGACAGGGGGCTGGAGAGCAGTACTTC. The chain couples TRBV30 to TRBJ2-7, with 12 nucleotides matching TRBD1. The CDR3 runs 14 residues. Germline loops: CDR1 GTSNPN, CDR2 SVGIG (reference sequence). V gave up 3 bases and J gave up 7 bases; unmatched junction bases: 7.

V and J are TRBV7-3 and TRBJ2-3; weak D call: TRBD2 (5 bases). The CDR3 consists of 15 residues. Germline V gene data show CDR1 as SGHTA and CDR2 as FQGTGA. V lost 2 bases to trimming and J lost 5 bases, with 14 bases between them. CDR3 protein: CASSLYRAGEDTQYF. The CDR3 region has the DNA TGTGCCAGCAGCTTATACCGGGCCGGGGAAGATACGCAGTATTTT.

CDR3 coding DNA: TGCGCCAGCAGCCATTCTATGGCTAGCGGGAGCTTAGGGCAGTTCTTC. Its translation is CASSHSMASGSLGQFF. The chain joins TRBV4-3 to TRBJ2-1; 10 bases are a match to TRBD2. The CDR3 extends over 16 amino acids. The germline CDR1 and CDR2 sequences are LGHNA and YSLEER. The V and J ends lost 3 bases and 12 bases, in that order; junction bases with no gene match: 14.